One and the same sample provided the 17 T cell receptor beta chains below, sequenced in a study of cytomegalovirus exposure and HLA in healthy donors. PCR amplification relied on 60 Vbeta primers (plus 13 Jbeta primers). Clones were sequenced by immunoSEQ multiplex PCR, and TCRdb holds only the in-frame ones, with some missing. The repertoire holds roughly 180,000 clones, with about three quarters as singletons. Specimen: PBMCs. The source is a female donor in good health and CMV-seronegative.

CDR3 region: CASSPGTGDYGYTF. CDR3 DNA sequence: TGTGCCAGCAGCCCAGGGACGGGGGACTATGGCTACACCTTC. The V gene is TRBV7-6, the J gene TRBJ1-2; weak D call: TRBD1 (5 bases). Germline values: CDR1 SGHVS, CDR2 FNYEAQ. V was clipped by 5 bases and J by 3 bases, with 13 bases between them. This CDR3 has 14 amino acids.

V usage is TRBV7-3 and J usage is TRBJ2-2; TRBD1 matches 7 bases. The CDR3 runs 15 residues. With V trimmed by 5 bases and J by 5 bases, 8 bases remained unmatched. Germline values: CDR1 SGHTA, CDR2 FQGTGA. The CDR3 nucleotides read TGTGCCAGCAGCCGCAGGGGGTCAGGTACCGGGGAGCTGTTTTTT. Residues: CASSRRGSGTGELFF.

The rearrangement links TRBV9 to TRBJ1-6; a possible D gene is TRBD1 (5 bases). Trimming removed 5 bases at V and 12 bases at J, with 15 bases between. Germline assignment: CDR1 SGDLS and CDR2 YYNGEE. The CDR3 has 13 amino acids. CDR3: CASRFRESEPLHF. In DNA, the CDR3 is TGTGCCAGCAGATTCAGGGAATCGGAACCCCTCCACTTT.

This clone was found a few times. The same CDR3 can be traced to other DNA sequences in this sample. The gene calls are TRBV27 and TRBJ2-5, with TRBD1 matching over 10 bases. With V trimmed by 4 bases and J by 3 bases, 5 bases remained unmatched. Germline assignment: CDR1 MNHEY and CDR2 SMNVEV (reference sequence). This CDR3 has 15 residues. CDR3 in DNA: TGTGCCAGCAGTTCCCTCGGACAGGGGGAAGAGACCCAGTACTTC. Translating gives CASSSLGQGEETQYF.

This clone has a single count. The chain recombines TRBV28 with TRBJ1-1, with D possibly matching TRBD1 (5 bases). The V gene lost 5 bases and the J gene lost 1 base, with 17 bases spanning the gap. Germline V CDR1 and CDR2: MDHEN, SYDVKM. The CDR3 is 16 amino acids. The CDR3 sequence is CASSPPVGLPNTEAFF. DNA for the CDR3: TGTGCCAGCAGTCCGCCGGTGGGGCTCCCGAACACTGAAGCTTTCTTT.

The chain links TRBV5-3 to TRBJ1-6; 8 bases fit TRBD1. TRBV5-3 is sorted into the ORF group, with uncertain function. Unmatched junction bases numbered 5, after V lost 3 bases and J lost 6 bases. There are 15 residues in the CDR3. The CDR3 DNA reads TGTGCCAGAAGCTGGACAGGGATAGTTAATTCACCCCTCCACTTT. Protein sequence: CARSWTGIVNSPLHF.

This chain connects TRBV30 to TRBJ2-1; D not resolved. V shed 0 bases and J shed 8 bases, with 8 bases lying between them. The CDR3 sequence is 12 residues long. Germline V lookup: CDR1 GTSNPN, CDR2 SVGIG (reference sequence). CDR3 sequence (DNA): TGTGCCTGGAGTGTAAACTGGTATGAGCAGTTCTTC. Its protein product is CAWSVNWYEQFF.

This clone was seen more than once but under ten times. This chain uses TRBV28 with TRBJ2-7; 7 bases are a match to TRBD2. Per germline, CDR1 MDHEN and CDR2 SYDVKM. The trim removed 3 bases at V and 3 bases at J, leaving 8 bases unmatched. The CDR3 is 15 residues long. CDR3 DNA: TGTGCCAGCAGTTTGGGGGGGATCGTCCTCTACGAGCAGTACTTC. This sequence encodes CASSLGGIVLYEQYF.

The chain combines TRBV28 with TRBJ2-7, with 12 bases identical to TRBD2. Losses at the gene ends were 3 bases for V and 12 bases for J; bases not matched to a gene: 9. Germline CDR1 reads MDHEN; CDR2 reads SYDVKM. This CDR3 has 14 residues. This CDR3 is CASSLRTSGAGMYF. The CDR3 nucleotides read TGTGCCAGCAGTTTGAGGACTAGCGGGGCGGGAATGTACTTC.

This clone was observed a few times. The chain employs TRBV10-3 and TRBJ2-7; perhaps TRBD1 as D (5 bases). Germline lookup yields CDR1 ENHRY and CDR2 SYGVKD. CDR3 length equals 11 residues. The germline V and J ends were trimmed by 10 bases and 2 bases, with 9 bases remaining between them. CDR3 region: CATRTTYEQYF. CDR3 nucleotides: TGTGCCACTCGGACAACCTACGAGCAGTACTTC.

The CDR3 DNA is TGCGCCAGCAGCCAAGGATACAGGGGGTTCTTTTCTGAAGCTTTCTTT. Protein: CASSQGYRGFFSEAFF. The chain joins TRBV4-3 to TRBJ1-1; 8 positions match TRBD1. CDR1 is LGHNA and CDR2 is YSLEER in the germline V gene. The V and J ends lost 1 base and 6 bases, in that order; junction bases with no gene match: 10. The CDR3 is made up of 16 amino acids.

This clone was found a few times. The CDR3 is CSAGGDHF. The CDR3 DNA reads as TGCAGTGCTGGGGGGGACCACTTT. This sequence joins TRBV20-1 and TRBJ1-6, with D maybe TRBD1 (5 bases). V dropped 5 bases and J dropped 18 bases, with 8 bases sitting between them. The CDR3 length is 8 residues. Germline V gene data show CDR1 as DFQATT and CDR2 as SNEGSKA (reference sequence).

V and J are TRBV18 and TRBJ1-3; TRBD1 matches 7 bases. V shed 3 bases, J shed 8 bases, and the junction held 7 bases outside the gene matches. CDR1 and CDR2 (germline): KGHSH, LQKENI. This CDR3 contains 14 residues. CDR3 protein: CASSPTGLVYTIYF. CDR3 nucleotides: TGTGCCAGCTCACCGACAGGGCTGGTTTACACCATATATTTT.

The chain uses TRBV5-1 and TRBJ2-7; 7 nucleotides align to TRBD2. Germline V gene sequence: CDR1 SGHRS, CDR2 YFSETQ. J was trimmed by 2 bases and V by 0 bases; bases with no gene match: 5. This CDR3 is built from 15 residues. The CDR3 spells CASSLGRAGAYEQYF. The CDR3 region has the DNA TGCGCCAGCAGCTTGGGTAGGGCGGGAGCCTACGAGCAGTACTTC. The full variable domain, completed using reference TRBV5-1 and TRBJ2-7, is KAGVTQTPRYLIKTRGQQVTLSCSPISGHRSVSWYQQTPGQGLQFLFEYFSETQRNKGNFPGRFSGRQFSNSRSEMNVSTLELGDSALYLCASSLGRAGAYEQYFGPGTRLTVT.

This clone has just a few counts. CDR3 sequence: CASSEGTNYNSPLHF. In nucleotides, the CDR3 is TGTGCCAGCAGTGAAGGGACAAACTATAATTCACCCCTCCACTTT. The J gene is TRBJ1-6, the V gene TRBV2; a weak D match, TRBD1 (5 bases). The V and J ends lost 1 base and 3 bases respectively, with 7 bases between them. The germline V gene encodes CDR1 SNHLY and CDR2 FYNNEI. This CDR3 is built from 15 residues.

The chain is built from TRBV7-9 and TRBJ1-1; TRBD1 matches at 9 bases. V shed 5 bases, J shed 9 bases, and the junction held 4 bases outside the gene matches. The germline V gene encodes CDR1 SEHNR and CDR2 FQNEAQ (reference sequence). The CDR3 is 12 residues long. CDR3 bases: TGTGCCAGCAGCCGACAGGGGGTCAAAGCTTTCTTT. Translating it yields CASSRQGVKAFF.

A single count supports this clone. The rearrangement joins TRBV27 to TRBJ2-1; TRBD1 might be the D (6 bases). The germline gives CDR1 MNHEY, CDR2 SMNVEV (reference sequence). The CDR3 has 16 amino acids. V was clipped by 0 bases and J by 6 bases, with 15 bases between them. CDR3 DNA sequence: TGTGCCAGCAGTTTATCTTCAGGGGATCTACCCAATGAGCAGTTCTTC. Amino acids: CASSLSSGDLPNEQFF.